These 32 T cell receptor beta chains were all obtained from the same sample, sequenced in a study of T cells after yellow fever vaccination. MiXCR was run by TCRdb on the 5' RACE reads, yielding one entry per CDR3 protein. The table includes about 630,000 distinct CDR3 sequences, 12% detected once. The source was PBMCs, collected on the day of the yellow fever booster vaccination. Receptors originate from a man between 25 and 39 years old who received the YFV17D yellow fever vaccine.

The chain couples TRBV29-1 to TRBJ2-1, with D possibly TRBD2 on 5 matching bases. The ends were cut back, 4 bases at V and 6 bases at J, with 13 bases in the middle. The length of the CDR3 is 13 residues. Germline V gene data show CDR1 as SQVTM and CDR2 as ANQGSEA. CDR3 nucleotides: TGCAGCGTTGTTAGCGAGAGGGCCAATGAGCAGTTCTTC. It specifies CSVVSERANEQFF.

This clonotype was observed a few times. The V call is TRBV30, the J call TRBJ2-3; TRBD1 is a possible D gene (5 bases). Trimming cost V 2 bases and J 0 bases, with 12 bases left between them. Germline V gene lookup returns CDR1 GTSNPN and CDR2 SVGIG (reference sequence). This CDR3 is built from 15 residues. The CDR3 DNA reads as TGTGCCTGGAGTTCCCCAGGACATAGCACAGATACGCAGTATTTT. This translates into CAWSSPGHSTDTQYF.

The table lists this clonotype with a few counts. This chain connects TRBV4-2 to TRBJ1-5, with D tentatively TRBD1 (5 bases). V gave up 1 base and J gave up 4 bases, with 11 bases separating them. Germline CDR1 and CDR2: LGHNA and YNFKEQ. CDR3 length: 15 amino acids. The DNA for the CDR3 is TGTGCCAGCAGCCAAGGTCGGGCAGGGAATCAGCCCCAGCATTTT. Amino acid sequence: CASSQGRAGNQPQHF.

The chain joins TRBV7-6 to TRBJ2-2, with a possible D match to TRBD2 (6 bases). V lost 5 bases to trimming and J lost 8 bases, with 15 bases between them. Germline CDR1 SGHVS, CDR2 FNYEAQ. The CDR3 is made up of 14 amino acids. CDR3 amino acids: CASSPRTNPGELFF. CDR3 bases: TGTGCCAGCAGCCCGCGGACTAACCCAGGGGAGCTGTTTTTT. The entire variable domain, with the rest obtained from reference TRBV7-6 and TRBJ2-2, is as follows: GAGVSQSPRYKVTKRGQDVALRCDPISGHVSLYWYRQALGQGPEFLTYFNYEAQQDKSGLPNDRFSAERPEGSISTLTIQRTEQRDSAMYRCASSPRTNPGELFFGEGSRLTVL.

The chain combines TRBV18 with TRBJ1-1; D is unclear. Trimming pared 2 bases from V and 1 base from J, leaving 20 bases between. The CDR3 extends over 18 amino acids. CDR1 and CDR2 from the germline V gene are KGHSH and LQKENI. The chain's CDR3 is CASSPSAANWRANTEAFF. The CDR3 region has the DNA TGTGCCAGCTCACCATCAGCGGCTAACTGGAGGGCGAACACTGAAGCTTTCTTT.

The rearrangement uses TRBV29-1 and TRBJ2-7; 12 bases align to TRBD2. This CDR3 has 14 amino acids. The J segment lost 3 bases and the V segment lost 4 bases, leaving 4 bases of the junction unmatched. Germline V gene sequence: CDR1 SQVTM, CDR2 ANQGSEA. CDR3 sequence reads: CSVAPGLAGYEQYF. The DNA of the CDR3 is TGCAGCGTTGCCCCGGGACTAGCGGGCTACGAGCAGTACTTC.

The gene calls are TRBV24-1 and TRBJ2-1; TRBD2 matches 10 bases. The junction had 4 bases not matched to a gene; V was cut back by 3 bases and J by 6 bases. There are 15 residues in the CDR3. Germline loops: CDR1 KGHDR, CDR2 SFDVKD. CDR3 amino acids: CATSDHGLAANEQFF. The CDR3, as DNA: TGTGCCACCAGTGATCATGGACTAGCGGCCAATGAGCAGTTCTTC.

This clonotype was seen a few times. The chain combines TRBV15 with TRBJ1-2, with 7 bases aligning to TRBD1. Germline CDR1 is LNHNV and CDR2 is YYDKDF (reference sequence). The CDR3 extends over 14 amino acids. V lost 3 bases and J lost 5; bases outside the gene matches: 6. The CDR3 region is CATSSGTVKYGYTF. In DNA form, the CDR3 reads TGTGCCACCAGCAGCGGGACAGTAAAATATGGCTACACCTTC.

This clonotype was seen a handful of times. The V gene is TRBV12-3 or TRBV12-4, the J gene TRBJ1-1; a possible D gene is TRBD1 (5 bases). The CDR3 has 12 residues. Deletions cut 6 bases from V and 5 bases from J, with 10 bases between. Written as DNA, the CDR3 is TGTGCCAGCAGATGGGGGGAAACTGAAGCTTTCTTT. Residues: CASRWGETEAFF.

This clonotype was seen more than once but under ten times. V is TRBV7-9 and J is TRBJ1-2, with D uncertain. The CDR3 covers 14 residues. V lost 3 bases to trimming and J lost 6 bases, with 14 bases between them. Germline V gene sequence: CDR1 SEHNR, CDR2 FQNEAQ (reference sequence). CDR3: CASSFLGRHNGYTF. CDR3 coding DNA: TGTGCCAGCAGCTTTCTGGGTAGGCATAATGGCTACACCTTC. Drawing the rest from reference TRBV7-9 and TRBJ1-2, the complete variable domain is DTGVSQNPRHKITKRGQNVTFRCDPISEHNRLYWYRQTLGQGPEFLTYFQNEAQLEKSRLLSDRFSAERPKGSFSTLEIQRTEQGDSAMYLCASSFLGRHNGYTFGSGTRLTVV.

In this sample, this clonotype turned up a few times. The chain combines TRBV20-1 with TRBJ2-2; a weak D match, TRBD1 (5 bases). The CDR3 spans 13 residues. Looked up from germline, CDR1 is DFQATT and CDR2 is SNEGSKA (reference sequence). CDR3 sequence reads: CGAPVAGTGELFF. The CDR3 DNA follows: TGCGGGGCCCCTGTGGCTGGCACCGGGGAGCTGTTTTTT.

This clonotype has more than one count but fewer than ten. CDR3 in amino acids: CASTQGNQPQHF. The CDR3 region has the DNA TGTGCCAGCACGCAGGGTAATCAGCCCCAGCATTTT. The V call is TRBV19, the J call TRBJ1-5; D perhaps matches TRBD1 (5 bases). Trimming took 9 bases from V and 4 from J, leaving 10 bases between them. The length of the CDR3 is 12 residues. CDR1 is LNHDA and CDR2 is SQIVND in the germline V gene (reference sequence).

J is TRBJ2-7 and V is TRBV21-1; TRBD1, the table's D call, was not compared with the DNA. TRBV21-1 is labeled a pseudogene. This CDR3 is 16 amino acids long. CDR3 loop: CASSIGGWGVPYEQYF. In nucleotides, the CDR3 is TGTGCCAGCAGCATAGGGGGCTGGGGGGTTCCCTACGAGCAGTACTTC.

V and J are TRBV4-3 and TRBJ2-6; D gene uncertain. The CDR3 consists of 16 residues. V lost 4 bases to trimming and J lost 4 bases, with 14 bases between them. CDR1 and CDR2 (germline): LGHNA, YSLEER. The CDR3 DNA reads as TGCGCCAGCAGCCCGACAAGACCCCCCGGGGCCAACGTCCTGACTTTC. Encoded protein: CASSPTRPPGANVLTF.

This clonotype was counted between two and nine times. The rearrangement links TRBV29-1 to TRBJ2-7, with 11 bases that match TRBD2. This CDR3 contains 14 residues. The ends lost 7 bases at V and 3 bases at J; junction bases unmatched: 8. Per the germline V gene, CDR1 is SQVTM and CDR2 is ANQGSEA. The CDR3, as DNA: TGCAGCGCCTTACTAGCGGGAGCAGACTACGAGCAGTACTTC. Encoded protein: CSALLAGADYEQYF.

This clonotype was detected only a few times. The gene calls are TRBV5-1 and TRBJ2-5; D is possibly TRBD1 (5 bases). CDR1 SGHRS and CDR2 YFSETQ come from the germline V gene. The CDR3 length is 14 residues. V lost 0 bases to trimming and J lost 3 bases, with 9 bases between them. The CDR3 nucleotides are TGCGCCAGCAGCTTGGCCGGACAAGAAGAGACCCAGTACTTC. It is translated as CASSLAGQEETQYF. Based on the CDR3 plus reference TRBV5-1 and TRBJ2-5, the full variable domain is KAGVTQTPRYLIKTRGQQVTLSCSPISGHRSVSWYQQTPGQGLQFLFEYFSETQRNKGNFPGRFSGRQFSNSRSEMNVSTLELGDSALYLCASSLAGQEETQYFGPGTRLLVL.

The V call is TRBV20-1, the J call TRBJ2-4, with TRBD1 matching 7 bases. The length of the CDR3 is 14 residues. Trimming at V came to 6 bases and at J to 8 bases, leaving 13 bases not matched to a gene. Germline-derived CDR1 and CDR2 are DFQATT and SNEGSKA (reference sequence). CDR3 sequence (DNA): TGCAGTGCAACGAGACAGGGCCCAAAAGACATTCAGTACTTC. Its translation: CSATRQGPKDIQYF.

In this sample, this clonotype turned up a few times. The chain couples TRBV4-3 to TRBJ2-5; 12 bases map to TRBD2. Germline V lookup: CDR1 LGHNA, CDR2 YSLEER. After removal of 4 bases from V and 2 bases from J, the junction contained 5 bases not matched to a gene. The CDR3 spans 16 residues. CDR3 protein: CASSRGLAGVQETQYF. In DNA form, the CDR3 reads TGCGCCAGCAGCCGGGGACTAGCGGGTGTACAAGAGACCCAGTACTTC.

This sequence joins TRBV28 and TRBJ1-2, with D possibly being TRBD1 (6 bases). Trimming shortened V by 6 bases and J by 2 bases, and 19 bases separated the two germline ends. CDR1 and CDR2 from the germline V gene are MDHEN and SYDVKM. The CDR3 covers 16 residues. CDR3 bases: TGTGCCAGCAGCCCACCACAGGGTAGCGACAACTATGGCTACACCTTC. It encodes CASSPPQGSDNYGYTF.

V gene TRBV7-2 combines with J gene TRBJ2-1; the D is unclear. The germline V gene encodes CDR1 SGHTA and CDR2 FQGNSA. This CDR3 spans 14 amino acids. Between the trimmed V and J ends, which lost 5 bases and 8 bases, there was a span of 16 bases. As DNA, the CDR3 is TGTGCCAGCAGCCTCCGACCACAGACTCATGAGCAGTTCTTC. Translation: CASSLRPQTHEQFF.

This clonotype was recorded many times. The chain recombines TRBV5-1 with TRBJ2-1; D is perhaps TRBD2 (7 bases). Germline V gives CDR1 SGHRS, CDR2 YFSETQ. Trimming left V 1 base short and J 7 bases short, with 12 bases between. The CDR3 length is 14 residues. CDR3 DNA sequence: TGCGCCAGCAGCTTGACGGGGGGCGGGAATGAGCAGTTCTTC. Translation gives CASSLTGGGNEQFF.

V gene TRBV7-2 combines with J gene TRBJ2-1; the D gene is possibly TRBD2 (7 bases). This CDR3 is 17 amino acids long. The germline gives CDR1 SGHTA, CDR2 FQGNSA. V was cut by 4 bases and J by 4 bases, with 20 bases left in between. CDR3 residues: CASSYPVGRGIYNEQFF. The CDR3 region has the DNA TGTGCCAGCAGCTATCCCGTGGGGAGGGGGATTTACAATGAGCAGTTCTTC.

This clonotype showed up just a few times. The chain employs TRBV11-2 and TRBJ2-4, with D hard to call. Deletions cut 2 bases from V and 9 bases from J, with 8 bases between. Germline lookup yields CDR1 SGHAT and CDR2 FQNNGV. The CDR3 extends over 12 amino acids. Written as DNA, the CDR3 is TGTGCCAGCAGCTTATCATTCGGCATTCAGTACTTC. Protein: CASSLSFGIQYF.

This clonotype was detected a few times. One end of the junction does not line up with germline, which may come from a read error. CDR3 in amino acids: CAISDLSGSMNF. The CDR3 bases are TGTGCCATCAGTGACCTTAGCGGGAGCATGAACTTC. The chain combines TRBV10-3 with TRBJ2-7; 9 nucleotides line up with TRBD2. CDR1 and CDR2 (germline): ENHRY, SYGVKD. The CDR3 runs 12 residues.

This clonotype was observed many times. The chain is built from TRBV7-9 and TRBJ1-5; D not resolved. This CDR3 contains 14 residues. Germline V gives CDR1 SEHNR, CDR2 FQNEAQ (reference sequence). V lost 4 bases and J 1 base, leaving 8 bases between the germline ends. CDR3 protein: CASSYGRSNQPQHF. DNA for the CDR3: TGTGCCAGCAGCTACGGACGGAGCAATCAGCCCCAGCATTTT.

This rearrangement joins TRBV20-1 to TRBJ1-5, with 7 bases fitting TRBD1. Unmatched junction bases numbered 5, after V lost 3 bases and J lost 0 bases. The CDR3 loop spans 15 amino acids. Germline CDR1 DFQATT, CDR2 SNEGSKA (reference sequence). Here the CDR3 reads CSASVGQVSNQPQHF. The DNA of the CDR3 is TGCAGTGCTAGCGTTGGACAGGTTAGCAATCAGCCCCAGCATTTT.

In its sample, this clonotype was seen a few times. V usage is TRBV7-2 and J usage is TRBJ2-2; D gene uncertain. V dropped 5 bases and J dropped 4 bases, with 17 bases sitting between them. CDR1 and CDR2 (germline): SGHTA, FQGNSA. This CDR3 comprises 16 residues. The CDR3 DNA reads TGTGCCAGCAGCGCGCCTTCGTTAGGGATCACCGGGGAGCTGTTTTTT. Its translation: CASSAPSLGITGELFF. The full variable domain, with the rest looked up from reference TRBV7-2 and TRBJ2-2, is GAGVSQSPSNKVTEKGKDVELRCDPISGHTALYWYRQSLGQGLEFLIYFQGNSAPDKSGLPSDRFSAERTGGSVSTLTIQRTQQEDSAVYLCASSAPSLGITGELFFGEGSRLTVL.

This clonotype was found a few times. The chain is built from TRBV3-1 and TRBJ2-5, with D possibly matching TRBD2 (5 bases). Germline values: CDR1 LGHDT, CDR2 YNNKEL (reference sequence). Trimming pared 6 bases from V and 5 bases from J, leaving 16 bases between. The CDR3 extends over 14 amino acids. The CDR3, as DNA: TGTGCCAGCAGTACGTCCAACCGGAGGGAGACCCAGTACTTC. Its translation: CASSTSNRRETQYF.

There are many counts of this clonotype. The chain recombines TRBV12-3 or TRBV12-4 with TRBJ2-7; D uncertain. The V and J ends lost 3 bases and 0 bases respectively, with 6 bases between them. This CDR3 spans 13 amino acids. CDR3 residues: CASSLAASYEQYF. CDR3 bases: TGTGCCAGCAGTTTGGCAGCCTCCTACGAGCAGTACTTC.

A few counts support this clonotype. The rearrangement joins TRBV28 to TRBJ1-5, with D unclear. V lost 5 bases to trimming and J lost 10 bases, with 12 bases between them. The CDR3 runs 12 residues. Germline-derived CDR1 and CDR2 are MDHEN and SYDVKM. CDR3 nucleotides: TGTGCCAGCAGTCCATGGAATGGTCCCCAGCATTTT. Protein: CASSPWNGPQHF.

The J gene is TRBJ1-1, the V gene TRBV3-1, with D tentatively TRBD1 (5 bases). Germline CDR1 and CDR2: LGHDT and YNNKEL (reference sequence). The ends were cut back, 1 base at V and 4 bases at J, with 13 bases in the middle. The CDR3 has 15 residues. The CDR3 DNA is TGTGCCAGCAGCCAAGGAGGGGTATCTGGCACTGAAGCTTTCTTT. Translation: CASSQGGVSGTEAFF.

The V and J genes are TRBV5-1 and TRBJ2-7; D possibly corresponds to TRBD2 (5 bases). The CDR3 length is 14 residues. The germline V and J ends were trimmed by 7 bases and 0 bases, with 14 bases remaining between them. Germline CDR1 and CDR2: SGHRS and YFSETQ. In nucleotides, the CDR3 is TGCGCCAGCGGTCCTGGAGCGGCCTCCTACGAGCAGTACTTC. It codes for CASGPGAASYEQYF.